These T cell receptor beta chains were read from a single sample in a study of cytomegalovirus exposure and HLA in healthy donors. Profiling relied on immunoSEQ multiplex PCR, and the TCRdb table lists in-frame clones only, not all of them. The sample carries 160,000 or so clones, around 89% recorded once. The sequencing input was PBMCs. The receptors originated from a man in his late teens or twenties in good health and CMV-seronegative. Both conserved end residues are part of each CDR3. Each record gives: CDR3 protein, V gene, clone size. Only some rows state a clone size, as once, few, many or a class for expanded clones.

CATASPGQSSYEQYF TRBV6-5 NA
CAWRGGETQYF TRBV30 NA
CASSLGLAGGAEQFF TRBV18 NA
CASSGGDRASNEQFF TRBV2 NA
CASSLDLLYTEAFF TRBV11-2 NA
CASSLVIHGLLTGELFF TRBV5-1 NA
CATNPGHTYSPLHF TRBV27 NA
CASSLFIAGGQNEQFF TRBV7-2 NA
CASAGLGNTIYF TRBV7-9 few
CASSLQGASTDTQYF TRBV7-9 NA
CASKLAGGYNEQFF TRBV27 once
CASSEGGPTPGSPF TRBV6-1 NA
CASSYGPNNEQFF TRBV6-5 NA
CASSLDRGPGYTF TRBV5-1 NA
CASSLDRINEKLFF TRBV5-4 NA
CASSHDESSPYF TRBV7-9 once
CASSLAGREAEAFF TRBV5-5 NA
CASLEPGQGAGGYTF TRBV28 NA
CASSMGLAGVRDTQYF TRBV19 NA
CASSLGLANTGELFF TRBV7-2 NA
CASSLPEGPNTGELFF TRBV7-9 NA
CASSELTHRGRRTEAFF TRBV25-1 NA
CASSPLGTFHYEQYF TRBV27 NA
CASSFQGNTGELFF TRBV5-1 NA
CASSLGREGYEQYF TRBV28 NA
CASNPTGTGTYEQYF TRBV19 few
CASSWSGGDQETQYF TRBV27 NA
CASSQEPTGLNTEAFF TRBV4-3 NA